The entry that follows covers one T cell receptor beta chain sequence. Per the original data handling: Estimated nucleated cell counts came from reference gene primer amplification. Assay: immunoSEQ multiplex PCR; the TCRdb copy retains only in-frame clones and omits some. D and trimming were read from the DNA, whereas the V and J calls and clone size are those reported in that table. The sample carries 95,000 to 150,000 clones, 88% recorded once. This specimen belongs to a study of blood T cell repertoires in COVID-19. Study-level background: From the United States, Italy and Spain came samples of acute and convalescent COVID-19. The cDNA or gDNA used as material had been derived from T cells, B-cell-depleted T cells, or PBMCs.

Germline V gene data show CDR1 as SNHLY and CDR2 as FYNNEI. The CDR3 runs 12 residues. After removal of 4 bases from V and 11 bases from J, the junction contained 3 bases not matched to a gene. The chain recombines TRBV2 with TRBJ1-5, with TRBD1 identical over 9 bases. Source material: peripheral blood. The source of this sequence is a human donor in a cohort sampled during active COVID-19. CDR3 region: CASSGGTGSQHF. Written as DNA, the CDR3 is TGTGCCAGCAGTGGCGGGACAGGGTCCCAGCATTTT.